The rows below give T cell receptor beta chains drawn from one sample of a study of lymphopenia after photon versus proton radiotherapy. Profiling relied on immunoSEQ multiplex PCR, and the TCRdb table lists in-frame clones only, not all of them. The sample has around 31,000 clones; roughly 89% are singletons. The material sequenced was peripheral blood, taken from a patient treated with proton-based radiotherapy. These receptors originate from a woman between 65 and 79 years old with pancreatic cancer. Some clones in this sample may be carry-over from other donors' samples. CDR3s leave out the opening cysteine and the closing phenylalanine or tryptophan. Some rows have no size entry. The others give once, few or many, or a class for an expanded clone.

clone size	V gene	J gene	CDR3 protein
NA	TRBV5-1	TRBJ2-2	ASSFMDTGELF
NA	TRBV4-1	TRBJ1-4	ASSLPYEKLF
NA	TRBV5-1	TRBJ2-1	ASRAQNEQF
NA	TRBV18	TRBJ2-3	ASSPTGGTDTQY
NA	TRBV5-1	TRBJ2-1	ASSLDIASVGYEQF
NA	TRBV6-1	TRBJ1-1	ASSDRGLDTEAF
NA	TRBV2	TRBJ1-4	ASSQTDSTNEKLF
NA	TRBV12-5	TRBJ2-1	ASGLVASGSPLSSYNEQF
NA	TRBV28	TRBJ2-5	ASSSPLALHRETQY
NA	TRBV2	TRBJ2-1	ASRPGQSSYNEQF
NA	TRBV7-9	TRBJ2-7	ASSPPQGFEQY
NA	TRBV13	TRBJ2-2	ASSSPRGGELF
once	TRBV2	TRBJ1-3	ASERQWGNTIY
once	TRBV20-1	TRBJ2-5	SARDAETQY
NA	TRBV10-3	TRBJ1-1	AITKDRESEAF
NA	TRBV7-6	TRBJ2-2	ASSWTSGRGTGELF
NA	TRBV11-1	TRBJ2-2	ASSFTGQTSGELF
NA	TRBV18	TRBJ1-4	ASSPVGEKLF
NA	TRBV6-5	TRBJ2-1	ASRWGPHGEQF
NA	TRBV27	TRBJ1-4	ASSLTGANEKLF
NA	TRBV28	TRBJ1-1	ASSLQPGAGNTEAF
NA	TRBV28	TRBJ1-2	ASSLTTNRAVGYT
NA	TRBV28	TRBJ1-2	ASSKGQVGGYT
NA	TRBV7-9	TRBJ2-7	ASSPRDIRRGDEQY
once	TRBV5-6	TRBJ1-2	ASSLLQGSNDGYT
NA	TRBV30	TRBJ2-3	AWGIGGGSTDTQY
NA	TRBV11-2	TRBJ1-6	ASSLVRTGYNSPLH
NA	TRBV5-1	TRBJ2-1	ASSMRLAGEREQF
NA	TRBV4-1	TRBJ1-1	ASSQTRGDTEAF
once	TRBV12-5	TRBJ2-7	ASGTSPGTSDSYEQY
NA	TRBV29-1	TRBJ2-7	SVSGGLAGAEQY
NA	TRBV19	TRBJ1-2	ASSIAVRDYGYT
NA	TRBV14	TRBJ2-5	ASSQNPGQGPKTQY
NA	TRBV6-5	NA	ASSYRTAGYEQY
NA	TRBV5-8	TRBJ2-3	ASSPWDRRQY
once	TRBV29-1	TRBJ2-3	SVDRLAGRDTQY
NA	TRBV11-2	TRBJ2-5	ASSSPRMGETQY
NA	TRBV5-1	TRBJ1-4	ASSPGGEKLF
once	TRBV5-8	TRBJ2-3	ASSRDTSTDTQY
NA	TRBV6-5	TRBJ2-2	ASSRSWTGPGELF
NA	TRBV18	TRBJ2-2	ASSPRGTTGELF
NA	TRBV5-5	TRBJ2-5	ASSLAARTGGAETQY